This T cell receptor (beta chain) was recorded in a study of radiotherapy plus CTLA-4 blockade in lung cancer. The overall study: Objective responses were recorded in less than 20% of patients, with disease control recorded in 25% to 40%.

The assay was immunoSEQ multiplex PCR, and TCRdb's table has in-frame clones only and misses some. Of fewer than 70,000 clones in the sample, 79% were seen once. Findings and caveats of the study: Researchers report tumor-derived TCR clones expanding in blood after radiotherapy plus ipilimumab. Response, reportedly, was best predicted by interferon-beta along with early blood T cell clone dynamics.

Each patient with chemo-refractory metastatic non-small-cell lung cancer was treated with focal radiation plus CTLA-4 blockade using ipilimumab. Concerning this clone: Its cognate antigen is unknown.

Germline loops: CDR1 WSHSY, CDR2 SAAADI. V dropped 0 bases and J dropped 0 bases, with 12 bases sitting between them. This CDR3 has 17 amino acids. The source of this sequence is a human donor with non-small cell lung cancer who had a complete response to radiotherapy plus ipilimumab. The chain employs TRBV10-2 and TRBJ1-3; possible D gene TRBD1, 5 bases. The starting material was peripheral blood, obtained from a patient treated with radiotherapy plus ipilimumab. In DNA, the CDR3 is TGCGCCAGCAGTGAGTCGGGGACGGGCAGCTCTGGAAACACCATATATTTT. Translated, it gives CASSESGTGSSGNTIYF.